A selection of T cell receptor beta chains follows, all from one sample in a study of sequential checkpoint blockade in melanoma. Only in-frame clones appear in the TCRdb table, and some are missing; sequencing was by immunoSEQ multiplex PCR. The table lists 25,000 to 30,000 clones, more than 60% of them singletons. The material was CD8+ T cells sorted from blood (inferred from file names), obtained from a patient given nivolumab and ipilimumab in sequence. The receptors shown here come from a human donor with melanoma. Both conserved end residues are part of each CDR3. Fields, in order: V gene, D gene, CDR3 length, J gene, clone size, CDR3 protein, CDR3 DNA. The D gene is left open where the match is weak. Clone size is stated in some rows and not others, as once, few, many or a class when expanded.

TRBV11-3,TRBD2,16,TRBJ2-3,-,CASSLRTSGIADTQYF,TGTGCCAGCAGCCTGCGGACTAGCGGGATCGCAGATACGCAGTATTTT
TRBV6-4,TRBD2,16,TRBJ2-1,-,CASSAYLAGEYNEQFF,TGTGCCAGCAGTGCCTACTTAGCGGGAGAGTACAATGAGCAGTTCTTC
TRBV9,-,15,TRBJ2-7,-,CASSAGGGRTYEQYF,TGTGCCAGCAGCGCTGGGGGGGGCCGAACCTACGAGCAGTACTTC
TRBV5-8,-,15,TRBJ1-1,-,CASSLFTVSNTEAFF,TGTGCCAGCAGCTTGTTTACGGTGTCGAACACTGAAGCTTTCTTT
TRBV21-1,-,15,TRBJ2-1,few,CASLVGRVPSNEQFF,TGTGCCAGCCTAGTGGGCAGGGTTCCCTCCAATGAGCAGTTCTTC
TRBV4-3,-,14,TRBJ1-2,-,CASSQDMADWGHTF,TGCGCCAGCAGCCAAGATATGGCAGACTGGGGCCACACCTTC
TRBV27,TRBD1,15,TRBJ2-7,-,CASSLPGTGPYEQYF,TGTGCCAGCAGCCTACCCGGGACAGGTCCCTACGAGCAGTACTTC
TRBV30,-,10,TRBJ2-1,-,CAWSGQAEFF,TGTGCCTGGAGTGGGCAGGCCGAGTTCTTC
TRBV4-2,-,14,TRBJ2-5,-,CASSPPQGQETQYF,TGTGCCAGCAGCCCCCCCCAGGGCCAAGAGACCCAGTACTTC
TRBV7-8,TRBD2,15,TRBJ2-5,-,CASSLELTSEETQYF,TGTGCCAGCAGCTTAGAGTTGACTAGCGAGGAGACCCAGTACTTC
TRBV6-5,-,14,TRBJ1-1,-,CASSWGGLNTEAFF,TGTGCCAGCAGTTGGGGGGGGCTGAACACTGAAGCTTTCTTT
TRBV7-9,TRBD2,14,TRBJ2-5,once,CASSSQRGGETQYF,TGTGCCAGCAGCTCCCAGCGGGGCGGAGAGACCCAGTACTTC
TRBV4-1,TRBD2,18,TRBJ2-7,-,CASSQVALAGGQTYEQYF,TGCGCCAGCAGCCAAGTCGCGCTAGCGGGGGGTCAGACCTACGAGCAGTACTTC
TRBV19,TRBD1,15,TRBJ1-2,few,CASSPNPGTAYGYTF,TGTGCCAGTAGTCCCAACCCCGGGACAGCGTATGGCTACACCTTC
TRBV7-9,TRBD1,15,TRBJ2-7,-,CASSLPTGGHHEQYF,TGTGCCAGCAGCTTGCCAACAGGGGGCCACCACGAGCAGTACTTC
TRBV13,-,13,TRBJ2-5,-,CASSTTGQETQYF,TGTGCCAGCAGCACTACAGGCCAAGAGACCCAGTACTTC
TRBV7-4,TRBD1,13,TRBJ1-1,few,CASSPTGGTEAFF,TGTGCCAGCAGCCCGACAGGGGGCACTGAAGCTTTCTTT
TRBV4-3,TRBD2,17,TRBJ2-1,once,CASSQDLGAGGLPEQFF,TGCGCCAGCAGCCAAGATCTGGGGGCGGGGGGCCTCCCTGAGCAGTTCTTC
TRBV15,-,15,TRBJ2-2,-,CATSTHRVVSGELFF,TGTGCCACCAGCACGCACAGGGTTGTGTCCGGGGAGCTGTTTTTT
TRBV7-6,-,13,TRBJ1-4,-,CASVGPYNEKLFF,TGTGCCAGCGTGGGGCCCTACAATGAAAAACTGTTTTTT
TRBV29-1,-,13,TRBJ2-7,once,CSVGAGPAYEQYF,TGCAGCGTTGGGGCAGGGCCAGCCTACGAGCAGTACTTC
TRBV15,-,15,TRBJ1-5,-,CATSRDQGTNQPQHF,TGTGCCACCAGCAGAGATCAGGGCACCAATCAGCCCCAGCATTTT
TRBV4-3,-,17,TRBJ2-3,few,CASSQDWGDGSTDTQYF,TGCGCCAGCAGCCAAGATTGGGGGGACGGTAGCACAGATACGCAGTATTTT
TRBV5-6,-,12,TRBJ2-7,-,CASSLIPYEQYF,TGTGCCAGCAGTTTAATCCCCTACGAGCAGTACTTC
TRBV28,-,14,TRBJ2-3,few,CASRVWAAQDTQYF,TGTGCCAGCAGGGTATGGGCCGCCCAAGATACGCAGTATTTT
TRBV5-5,TRBD1,16,TRBJ2-7,-,CASSLGGQASSYEQYF,TGTGCCAGCAGCTTAGGCGGACAGGCGAGCTCCTACGAGCAGTACTTC
TRBV28,-,14,TRBJ2-1,-,CASSYQVAEVEQFF,TGTGCCAGCAGTTATCAGGTTGCGGAGGTTGAGCAGTTCTTC
TRBV6-1,TRBD1,13,TRBJ2-7,-,CASSEGTGDEQYF,TGTGCCAGCAGTGAAGGGACAGGTGACGAGCAGTACTTC
TRBV27,-,13,TRBJ2-7,-,CASSQTQPYEQYF,TGTGCCAGCAGTCAGACTCAGCCCTACGAGCAGTACTTC
TRBV6-5,-,12,TRBJ1-1,-,CASSPGNTEAFF,TGTGCCAGCTCTCCGGGGAACACTGAAGCTTTCTTT
TRBV7-9,TRBD1,15,TRBJ2-4,few,CASSLVVQGKNIQYF,TGTGCCAGCAGCTTAGTAGTACAGGGGAAAAACATTCAGTACTTC
TRBV27,-,15,TRBJ2-3,-,CASSVIGGATDTQYF,TGTGCCAGCAGTGTTATTGGGGGGGCCACAGATACGCAGTATTTT
TRBV7-9,-,16,TRBJ1-1,-,CASSPRQGSANTEAFF,TGTGCCAGCAGCCCGCGGCAGGGGTCGGCGAACACTGAAGCTTTCTTT
TRBV13,TRBD2,21,TRBJ2-3,-,CASSPAPVEAGGPISSDTQYF,TGTGCCAGCAGCCCGGCCCCTGTGGAAGCGGGGGGGCCAATTAGTTCAGATACGCAGTATTTT
TRBV5-4,TRBD1,14,TRBJ2-7,few,CASSPGTGDYEQYF,TGCGCCAGCAGCCCCGGGACAGGGGACTACGAGCAGTACTTC
TRBV19,-,11,TRBJ1-5,-,CGAGQNQPQHF,TGTGGAGCGGGGCAAAATCAGCCCCAGCATTTT
TRBV9,-,15,TRBJ1-6,-,CASSPSSGWSSPLHF,TGTGCCAGCAGCCCGAGCTCGGGGTGGAGTTCACCCCTCCACTTT
TRBV27,TRBD1,15,TRBJ1-1,-,CASRGQGAPWTEAFF,TGTGCCAGCCGGGGACAGGGGGCACCTTGGACTGAAGCTTTCTTT
TRBV9,TRBD2,17,TRBJ2-3,-,CASSDRRGTSGLDTQYF,TGTGCCAGCAGCGACCGGCGGGGGACTAGCGGGTTGGATACGCAGTATTTT
TRBV19,-,13,TRBJ1-1,-,CASSIDNRDRAFF,TGTGCCAGTAGTATAGACAACAGGGATAGAGCTTTCTTT
TRBV7-9,-,12,TRBJ2-7,-,CASSGRGHEQYF,TGTGCCAGCAGCGGCAGGGGACACGAGCAGTACTTC
TRBV27,TRBD1,13,TRBJ2-3,-,CASSSGQGDTQYF,TGTGCCAGCAGTTCAGGACAGGGTGATACGCAGTATTTT